This TCR beta chain was identified in a study of blood T cell repertoires in COVID-19. The wider study: Researchers got acute and convalescent COVID-19 samples from the United States, Italy and Spain. PBMCs, B-cell-depleted T cells, or T cells provided the cDNA or gDNA that made up the material.

The method was immunoSEQ multiplex PCR; TCRdb's version includes in-frame clones alone and lacks a portion of them. The table lists about 65,000 clones, 93% of them singletons. V lost 2 bases and J 6 bases, leaving 13 bases between the germline ends. Germline CDR1 MNHEY, CDR2 SMNVEV (reference sequence). The CDR3 has 14 residues. The TCR originated in a man aged 65-85 years with active COVID-19. The chain uses TRBV27 and TRBJ1-2; D may be TRBD1 (5 bases). Specimen: peripheral blood. The CDR3 reads CASSLREGTNGYTF. CDR3 sequence (DNA): TGTGCCAGCAGTTTAAGGGAGGGGACTAATGGCTACACCTTC.